A single sample is the source of the 10 T cell receptor beta chains below, sequenced in a study of graft-versus-host responses after intestinal transplantation. Their antigens remain unidentified. Method: immunoSEQ multiplex PCR; TCRdb's copy keeps in-frame clones and lacks some. This sample has around 84,000 clones; roughly four fifths occur once, and the top ten carry about a sixth. The sequencing here drew on unstimulated CD8+ T cells sorted from spleen or lymph node cells, taken before intestinal transplant. Receptor source: a human donor who received an intestinal transplant.

The chain carries TRBV28 and TRBJ2-3; no definite D call. Trimming removed 7 bases at V and 0 bases at J, with 11 bases between. This CDR3 comprises 14 residues. CDR1 is MDHEN and CDR2 is SYDVKM in the germline V gene. CDR3 sequence (DNA): TGTGCCAGCACCGAGCCGGTTAGCACAGATACGCAGTATTTT. This sequence encodes CASTEPVSTDTQYF.

CDR3 in amino acids: CASSPEVRGALFF. The CDR3 nucleotides read TGTGCCAGCAGCCCCGAAGTTAGGGGGGCTCTGTTCTTC. The J gene is TRBJ2-1, the V gene TRBV7-7; tentatively, D is TRBD1 or TRBD2 (6 bases each). There are 13 residues in the CDR3. Trimming took 5 bases from V and 15 from J, leaving 20 bases between them. From germline, CDR1 is SSHAT and CDR2 FNYEAQ (reference sequence).

V is TRBV6-5 and J is TRBJ2-5, with D perhaps matching TRBD2 (6 bases). This CDR3 has 15 amino acids. Trimming removed 5 bases from V and 5 bases from J, with 18 bases in between. Per the germline V gene, CDR1 is MNHEY and CDR2 is SVGAGI. CDR3 DNA sequence: TGTGCCAGCAGTAAACCGGGACTCAAAGGGGAGACCCAGTACTTC. Encoded protein: CASSKPGLKGETQYF.

This rearrangement joins TRBV4-1 to TRBJ2-1; D may be TRBD1 (6 bases). Germline CDR1 MGHRA, CDR2 YSYEKL. CDR3 size: 17 residues. The germline V and J ends were trimmed by 1 base and 2 bases, with 15 bases remaining between them. The CDR3 nucleotides are TGCGCCAGCAGCCAAGGCGTACGGCAGGGGCCCTACAATGAGCAGTTCTTC. As protein: CASSQGVRQGPYNEQFF.

V and J are TRBV13 and TRBJ2-1, with 9 bases aligning to TRBD2. Germline lookup yields CDR1 PRHDT and CDR2 FYEKMQ (reference sequence). The CDR3 consists of 16 residues. Trimming cost V 1 base and J 8 bases; bases outside gene matches: 9. The CDR3 sequence: CASSLAGGGAVDEQFF. CDR3 DNA sequence: TGTGCCAGCAGCTTAGCGGGCGGGGGGGCCGTCGATGAGCAGTTCTTC.

V gene TRBV2 combines with J gene TRBJ1-4; D possibly corresponds to TRBD1 (5 bases). The germline gives CDR1 SNHLY, CDR2 FYNNEI. The CDR3 is 13 residues long. The V and J ends lost 6 bases and 8 bases respectively, with 13 bases between them. CDR3 amino acids: CASSTEGEEKLFF. For the CDR3, the DNA is TGTGCCAGCAGCACGGAAGGGGAAGAAAAACTGTTTTTT.

The V and J genes are TRBV6-5 and TRBJ2-7; a weak D match, TRBD1 (5 bases). Per germline, CDR1 MNHEY and CDR2 SVGAGI. The CDR3 length is 14 residues. V lost 2 bases to trimming and J lost 3 bases, with 11 bases between them. CDR3 nucleotides: TGTGCCAGCAGTTACGATCCCCAGGGCTACGAGCAGTACTTC. Its translation: CASSYDPQGYEQYF.

This chain uses TRBV6-5 with TRBJ2-7; D ambiguous. Germline V gene lookup returns CDR1 MNHEY and CDR2 SVGAGI. V dropped 1 base and J dropped 3 bases, with 13 bases sitting between them. The CDR3 runs 15 residues. The CDR3 sequence is CASSYFLGRGYEQYF. The CDR3 region has the DNA TGTGCCAGCAGTTACTTCCTCGGCAGAGGCTACGAGCAGTACTTC.

The CDR3 nucleotides read TGTGCCTGGAGTGTTCTAGCGGGAGCGGGTGAGCAGTTCTTC. This translates into CAWSVLAGAGEQFF. This chain connects TRBV30 to TRBJ2-1, with 10 bases fitting TRBD2. Per germline, CDR1 GTSNPN and CDR2 SVGIG (reference sequence). The junction had 5 bases not matched to a gene; V was cut back by 0 bases and J by 9 bases. The CDR3 has 14 residues.

The chain joins TRBV7-2 to TRBJ2-1, with D maybe TRBD1 (5 bases). The CDR3 loop spans 14 amino acids. From germline, CDR1 is SGHTA and CDR2 FQGNSA. V was shortened by 1 base and J by 6 bases, with 10 bases between the two germline ends. CDR3 loop: CASSLVARGNEQFF. CDR3 bases: TGTGCCAGCAGCTTAGTCGCTAGGGGCAATGAGCAGTTCTTC. Full variable domain (rest looked up from reference TRBV7-2 and TRBJ2-1): GAGVSQSPSNKVTEKGKDVELRCDPISGHTALYWYRQSLGQGLEFLIYFQGNSAPDKSGLPSDRFSAERTGGSVSTLTIQRTQQEDSAVYLCASSLVARGNEQFFGPGTRLTVL.